This TCR beta chain was sequenced in a study of T cells in Graves' hyperthyroidism and ophthalmopathy. Regarding the study as a whole: Blood also held most thyroid clonotypes expanded beyond 0.001.

Newly diagnosed hyperthyroidism patients aged 18 to 65 years had disease lasting under 2 months. Notes on this clonotype: Antigen specificity is unknown.

Amplified TCR beta CDR3 regions derived from RNA transcripts. HTBI primers drove first-round RT-PCR of the TCR CDR3. TCRdb fed the multiplex PCR reads into MiXCR, producing one record per CDR3 protein. The table includes more than 300,000 distinct CDR3 sequences, over 10% detected once. This receptor was taken from a woman aged 18 to 35 with Graves' hyperthyroidism. The sequencing input was blood.

The CDR3 protein is CASSLAAGGYTDTQYF. Here the CDR3 DNA reads TGTGCCAGCAGCTTAGCCGCAGGGGGGTACACAGATACGCAGTATTTT. This chain links TRBV7-9 with TRBJ2-3; a possible D gene is TRBD1 (7 bases). The germline V and J ends were trimmed by 0 bases and 2 bases, with 12 bases remaining between them. CDR1 is SEHNR, CDR2 FQNEAQ, per germline (reference sequence). The CDR3 extends over 16 amino acids.